Listed here is a single TCR beta chain. The antigen remains undetermined. Profiled with immunoSEQ multiplex PCR; TCRdb holds only in-frame clones, not every one. This table holds about 45,000 clones, about 90% found once. The data were obtained in a study of OX40 agonist ivuxolimab in advanced cancers. Looking at the study overall: An agonistic human IgG2 monoclonal antibody against OX40 (CD134) was given. Patients were 82.7% male with ages roughly 20 to 90, mean around 58. Study findings and constraints: A proportion of nonresponders additionally exhibited low normalized T-cell clonal expansion.

Germline V gene data show CDR1 as LNHDA and CDR2 as SQIVND (reference sequence). CDR3 length equals 13 residues. Trimming left V 3 bases short and J 3 bases short, with 6 bases between. The sequenced sample was CD4+ or CD8+ T cells sorted from blood, obtained in a trial of the OX40 agonist ivuxolimab. This clonotype was sampled from an adult with an advanced solid tumor such as melanoma, head and neck, liver or kidney cancer. This rearrangement joins TRBV19 to TRBJ1-5; D not resolved. The CDR3 DNA reads as TGTGCCAGTAGTATTAAGCTCAATCAGCCCCAGCATTTT. It specifies CASSIKLNQPQHF.